This T cell receptor beta chain originates from a study of cytomegalovirus exposure and HLA in healthy donors. Whole-study findings and limits: Later analysis demonstrated an association between a missense DCLRE1C variant and TCR beta V- and J-gene trimming. Within an earlier analysis, most TCR beta V segments proved productive either about 87% or about 30% of the time.

With regard to this clone: Its cognate antigen is unknown.

This CDR3 has 14 residues. CDR1 is SGHDT and CDR2 is YYEEEE in the germline V gene. V lost 4 bases and J 1 base, leaving 11 bases between the germline ends. Primers for the PCR totalled 60 Vbeta and 13 Jbeta. Generated by immunoSEQ multiplex PCR, the TCRdb table keeps only in-frame clones and is missing some. The sample holds some 150,000 clones, 75% to 85% seen once. Source material: PBMCs. The chain couples TRBV5-6 to TRBJ2-5; D unclear. The TCR comes from a man aged 45-65 years in good health and CMV-seropositive. CDR3 residues: CASSLRHLQETQYF. Here the CDR3 DNA reads TGTGCCAGCAGCCTCCGACATCTCCAAGAGACCCAGTACTTC.